A selection of T cell receptor beta chains follows, all from one sample in a study of blood T cell repertoires in COVID-19. Produced via immunoSEQ multiplex PCR; TCRdb's table is partial and in-frame only. The table records 220,000 or so clones, around 82% of them present only once. Sequencing was carried out using peripheral blood. These receptors all stem from a woman aged 70-85 years with acute or convalescent COVID-19. Each CDR3 is given with its conserved first and last residue. Each record gives: D gene, J gene, clone size, V gene, CDR3 protein, CDR3 DNA. The D gene is left open where the match is weak. Size tells how often a clone was seen (once, few, many) or the class of an expanded clone, and some rows leave it out.

D gene: .
J gene: TRBJ2-7
clone size: few
V gene: TRBV18
CDR3 protein: CASSGETAYEQYF
CDR3 DNA: TGTGCCAGCTCCGGGGAGACGGCCTACGAGCAGTACTTC

D gene: .
J gene: TRBJ2-1
clone size: .
V gene: TRBV4-1
CDR3 protein: CASSQDQGFRLSYNEQFF
CDR3 DNA: TGCGCCAGCAGCCAAGATCAGGGGTTCCGTCTCTCCTACAATGAGCAGTTCTTC

D gene: TRBD2
J gene: TRBJ2-5
clone size: .
V gene: TRBV28
CDR3 protein: CASSPSGQETQYF
CDR3 DNA: TGTGCCAGCAGTCCTAGCGGACAAGAGACCCAGTACTTC

D gene: TRBD2
J gene: TRBJ2-7
clone size: .
V gene: TRBV7-6
CDR3 protein: CASSLNSRGLAGRYLLYEQYF
CDR3 DNA: TGTGCCAGCAGCTTAAATAGTCGGGGGCTAGCGGGACGTTATCTCCTCTACGAGCAGTACTTC

D gene: TRBD1
J gene: TRBJ2-7
clone size: .
V gene: TRBV7-2
CDR3 protein: CASSSIYRDSYEQYF
CDR3 DNA: TGTGCCAGCAGCTCAATATACCGGGACAGCTACGAGCAGTACTTC

D gene: TRBD1
J gene: TRBJ1-2
clone size: .
V gene: TRBV13
CDR3 protein: CASSYRTGHYGYTF
CDR3 DNA: TGTGCCAGCAGCTACCGGACAGGGCACTATGGCTACACCTTC

D gene: .
J gene: TRBJ1-2
clone size: once
V gene: TRBV19
CDR3 protein: CASSIGPRKYGYTF
CDR3 DNA: TGTGCCAGTAGTATCGGCCCGAGGAAGTATGGCTACACCTTC

D gene: TRBD1
J gene: TRBJ2-5
clone size: .
V gene: TRBV3-1/TRBV3-2
CDR3 protein: CASSQGQGDETQYF
CDR3 DNA: TGTGCCAGCAGCCAAGGACAGGGAGACGAGACCCAGTACTTC

D gene: TRBD2
J gene: TRBJ2-1
clone size: .
V gene: TRBV30
CDR3 protein: CAWVSWTSGRYNEQFF
CDR3 DNA: TGTGCCTGGGTTTCCTGGACTAGCGGGAGATACAATGAGCAGTTCTTC

D gene: .
J gene: TRBJ2-2
clone size: .
V gene: TRBV3-1/TRBV3-2
CDR3 protein: CASSQVFGAGELFF
CDR3 DNA: TGTGCCAGCAGCCAAGTCTTCGGGGCCGGGGAGCTGTTTTTT

D gene: .
J gene: TRBJ1-4
clone size: few
V gene: TRBV28
CDR3 protein: CASSLGGGEKLFF
CDR3 DNA: TGTGCCAGCAGTTTAGGGGGGGGTGAAAAACTGTTTTTT

D gene: .
J gene: TRBJ2-5
clone size: few
V gene: TRBV24-1
CDR3 protein: CATSDFWQGGETQYF
CDR3 DNA: TGTGCCACCAGTGATTTCTGGCAGGGGGGCGAGACCCAGTACTTC

D gene: .
J gene: TRBJ2-7
clone size: .
V gene: TRBV27
CDR3 protein: CASSLSRLSYEQYF
CDR3 DNA: TGTGCCAGCAGTTTATCGAGGCTCTCCTACGAGCAGTACTTC

D gene: TRBD1
J gene: TRBJ2-5
clone size: few
V gene: TRBV6-1
CDR3 protein: CASRPGQGFRETQYF
CDR3 DNA: TGTGCCAGCAGACCCGGACAGGGGTTTCGAGAGACCCAGTACTTC

D gene: TRBD1
J gene: TRBJ2-2
clone size: .
V gene: TRBV27
CDR3 protein: CASSLRTGGYTGELFF
CDR3 DNA: TGTGCCAGCAGTTTACGGACAGGGGGTTATACCGGGGAGCTGTTTTTT

D gene: .
J gene: TRBJ1-2
clone size: .
V gene: TRBV3-1/TRBV3-2
CDR3 protein: CASSQDNSQNYGYTF
CDR3 DNA: TGTGCCAGCAGCCAAGATAACAGCCAAAACTATGGCTACACCTTC

D gene: TRBD1
J gene: TRBJ2-7
clone size: few
V gene: TRBV7-2
CDR3 protein: CASSFDRGYSYEQYF
CDR3 DNA: TGTGCCAGCAGTTTTGACAGGGGGTACTCCTACGAGCAGTACTTC

D gene: TRBD1
J gene: TRBJ1-1
clone size: .
V gene: TRBV3-1/TRBV3-2
CDR3 protein: CASSLGGSTEAFF
CDR3 DNA: TGTGCCAGCAGCCTAGGGGGCTCCACTGAAGCTTTCTTT

D gene: TRBD1
J gene: TRBJ1-4
clone size: .
V gene: TRBV11-2
CDR3 protein: CASSLRGPTNEKLFF
CDR3 DNA: TGTGCCAGCAGCTTAAGGGGGCCAACTAATGAAAAACTGTTTTTT

D gene: .
J gene: TRBJ1-5
clone size: .
V gene: TRBV19
CDR3 protein: CASSMGQGPSPQHF
CDR3 DNA: TGTGCCAGTAGTATGGGTCAGGGGCCTTCGCCCCAGCATTTT

D gene: TRBD1
J gene: TRBJ1-4
clone size: few
V gene: TRBV4-2
CDR3 protein: CASSPGTANEKLFF
CDR3 DNA: TGTGCCAGCAGCCCTGGGACAGCTAATGAAAAACTGTTTTTT

D gene: TRBD1
J gene: TRBJ1-1
clone size: once
V gene: TRBV7-6
CDR3 protein: CASSSQGVLTEAFF
CDR3 DNA: TGTGCCAGCAGTAGCCAGGGGGTCCTCACTGAAGCTTTCTTT

D gene: .
J gene: TRBJ1-3
clone size: .
V gene: TRBV11-2
CDR3 protein: CASSEGGGFGNTIYF
CDR3 DNA: TGTGCCAGCAGCGAAGGGGGGGGCTTTGGAAACACCATATATTTT

D gene: .
J gene: TRBJ2-3
clone size: .
V gene: TRBV5-1
CDR3 protein: CASSLGGSYTDTQYF
CDR3 DNA: TGCGCCAGCAGCTTGGGCGGCAGTTACACAGATACGCAGTATTTT

D gene: TRBD2
J gene: TRBJ2-1
clone size: .
V gene: TRBV7-9
CDR3 protein: CASSLGGLVANEQFF
CDR3 DNA: TGTGCCAGCAGCTTAGGGGGACTAGTAGCGAATGAGCAGTTCTTC

D gene: TRBD2
J gene: TRBJ2-7
clone size: .
V gene: TRBV19
CDR3 protein: CASSPLAGGPYEQYF
CDR3 DNA: TGTGCCAGTAGTCCCTTAGCGGGAGGGCCCTACGAGCAGTACTTC

D gene: TRBD1
J gene: TRBJ2-1
clone size: .
V gene: TRBV2
CDR3 protein: CASRKTTGGTPYNEQFF
CDR3 DNA: TGTGCCAGCAGAAAAACGACAGGGGGCACCCCTTACAATGAGCAGTTCTTC

D gene: .
J gene: TRBJ1-2
clone size: .
V gene: TRBV5-1
CDR3 protein: CASSLGSSSTYGYTF
CDR3 DNA: TGCGCCAGCAGCTTGGGAAGTTCCAGTACCTATGGCTACACCTTC

D gene: .
J gene: TRBJ1-2
clone size: .
V gene: TRBV5-4
CDR3 protein: CASSPEGGYGYTF
CDR3 DNA: TGTGCCAGCAGCCCTGAGGGTGGGTATGGCTACACCTTC

D gene: .
J gene: TRBJ1-4
clone size: .
V gene: TRBV30
CDR3 protein: CAWSDNRVEDEKLFF
CDR3 DNA: TGTGCCTGGAGCGACAACAGGGTAGAGGATGAAAAACTGTTTTTT

D gene: TRBD1
J gene: TRBJ1-2
clone size: once
V gene: TRBV2
CDR3 protein: CASSPDGQGANGYTF
CDR3 DNA: TGTGCCAGCAGCCCCGACGGGCAGGGGGCGAATGGCTACACCTTC

D gene: .
J gene: TRBJ1-5
clone size: .
V gene: TRBV30
CDR3 protein: CAWSVLGSNQPQHF
CDR3 DNA: TGTGCCTGGAGTGTACTAGGGAGCAATCAGCCCCAGCATTTT

D gene: .
J gene: TRBJ1-1
clone size: once
V gene: TRBV7-2
CDR3 protein: CASSLGRGGMNTEAFF
CDR3 DNA: TGTGCCAGCAGCTTAGGGAGGGGCGGGATGAACACTGAAGCTTTCTTT

D gene: TRBD1
J gene: TRBJ2-7
clone size: .
V gene: TRBV19
CDR3 protein: CASSTASGTGYEQYF
CDR3 DNA: TGTGCCAGTAGTACCGCCTCCGGGACAGGATACGAGCAGTACTTC

D gene: TRBD2
J gene: TRBJ2-7
clone size: .
V gene: TRBV3-1/TRBV3-2
CDR3 protein: CASSPRGTSGYEQYF
CDR3 DNA: TGTGCCAGCAGCCCACGGGGGACTAGCGGTTACGAGCAGTACTTC

D gene: .
J gene: TRBJ1-2
clone size: .
V gene: TRBV4-1
CDR3 protein: CASSQTDYGYTF
CDR3 DNA: TGCGCCAGCAGCCAGACTGATTATGGCTACACCTTC

D gene: TRBD2
J gene: TRBJ2-1
clone size: .
V gene: TRBV19
CDR3 protein: CASSILAGVSYNEQFF
CDR3 DNA: TGTGCCAGTAGTATACTGGCGGGAGTGTCCTACAATGAGCAGTTCTTC

D gene: TRBD2
J gene: TRBJ2-2
clone size: .
V gene: TRBV5-1
CDR3 protein: CASQRGQNTGELFF
CDR3 DNA: TGCGCCAGTCAGCGGGGGCAGAACACCGGGGAGCTGTTTTTT

D gene: .
J gene: TRBJ2-3
clone size: .
V gene: TRBV5-1
CDR3 protein: CASSRTQNTDTQYF
CDR3 DNA: TGCGCCAGCAGCCGGACTCAGAACACAGATACGCAGTATTTT

D gene: TRBD1
J gene: TRBJ1-1
clone size: few
V gene: TRBV19
CDR3 protein: CASSTRQGLGTEAFF
CDR3 DNA: TGTGCCAGTAGTACCCGACAGGGGCTGGGGACTGAAGCTTTCTTT

D gene: TRBD1
J gene: TRBJ2-7
clone size: .
V gene: TRBV28
CDR3 protein: CASSLRTGKQYF
CDR3 DNA: TGTGCCAGCAGTTTACGGACAGGGAAGCAGTACTTC

D gene: .
J gene: TRBJ1-3
clone size: .
V gene: TRBV12-3/TRBV12-4
CDR3 protein: CASSLFGGNTIYF
CDR3 DNA: TGTGCCAGCAGTTTATTCGGTGGAAACACCATATATTTT

D gene: .
J gene: TRBJ1-1
clone size: .
V gene: TRBV28
CDR3 protein: CASSFPGLIEAFF
CDR3 DNA: TGTGCCAGCAGTTTCCCGGGACTGATCGAAGCTTTCTTT